These 28 T cell receptor beta chains were all obtained from the same sample, sequenced in a study of cytomegalovirus exposure and HLA in healthy donors. It was with 60 Vbeta and 13 Jbeta primers that the PCR ran. Repertoires were generated with immunoSEQ multiplex PCR, while TCRdb's copy carries only in-frame clones and drops some. The repertoire holds approximately 190,000 clones, with approximately 84% as singletons. The sample consisted of PBMCs. The source of these receptors is a man in his fifties or sixties in good health and CMV-seronegative.

The chain's CDR3 is CASSLEEGRNTGELFF. DNA for the CDR3: TGTGCCAGCAGCTTGGAGGAGGGACGGAACACCGGGGAGCTGTTTTTT. The chain couples TRBV5-4 to TRBJ2-2, with D perhaps matching TRBD2 (6 bases). In germline, CDR1 is SGHNT, CDR2 YYREEE (reference sequence). The CDR3 has 16 amino acids. The V and J ends lost 0 bases and 1 base respectively, with 10 bases between them.

The chain couples TRBV9 to TRBJ1-4, with 8 bases aligning to TRBD1. The germline V gene encodes CDR1 SGDLS and CDR2 YYNGEE. The J segment lost 7 bases and the V segment lost 0 bases, leaving 5 bases of the junction unmatched. CDR3 size: 15 residues. As DNA, the CDR3 is TGTGCCAGCAGCGTAGTGGACAGGGATGGTGAAAAACTGTTTTTT. Translation gives CASSVVDRDGEKLFF. The whole variable domain, filled in from reference TRBV9 and TRBJ1-4, reads DSGVTQTPKHLITATGQRVTLRCSPRSGDLSVYWYQQSLDQGLQFLIQYYNGEERAKGNILERFSAQQFPDLHSELNLSSLELGDSALYFCASSVVDRDGEKLFFGSGTQLSVL.

This chain uses TRBV4-2 with TRBJ1-2, with TRBD1 matching 10 bases. CDR1 is LGHNA and CDR2 is YNFKEQ in the germline V gene. Unmatched junction bases numbered 13, after V lost 3 bases and J lost 6 bases. The CDR3 runs to 17 residues. The CDR3 loop reads CASSQSFPTGGKDGYTF. The CDR3 DNA follows: TGTGCCAGCAGCCAGTCATTCCCGACAGGGGGCAAGGATGGCTACACCTTC.

DNA for the CDR3: TGTGCCTGGAGTCACCGGACACTGGGAGGCTACACCTTC. Encoded protein: CAWSHRTLGGYTF. The chain links TRBV30 to TRBJ1-2, with a weak D call TRBD1 (5 bases). This CDR3 has 13 amino acids. The ends were cut back, 2 bases at V and 8 bases at J, with 15 bases in the middle. In germline, CDR1 is GTSNPN, CDR2 SVGIG (reference sequence).

The J gene is TRBJ1-4, the V gene TRBV7-9; 7 nucleotides line up with TRBD1. The germline CDR1 and CDR2 sequences are SEHNR and FQNEAQ (reference sequence). V lost 3 bases, J lost 4 bases, and 5 bases stayed unmatched. CDR3 size: 15 residues. CDR3 bases: TGTGCCAGCAGCTTCGACAGGGCTGTTAATGAAAAACTGTTTTTT. This sequence encodes CASSFDRAVNEKLFF.

For the CDR3, the DNA is TGTGCCAGCTCACCAAATGAGGGCCCTACACGGTTCTTC. Translation: CASSPNEGPTRFF. This sequence joins TRBV18 and TRBJ2-1, with D possibly being TRBD2 (5 bases). Trimming stripped 2 bases from V and 15 bases from J, with 17 bases between. The CDR3 covers 13 residues. Germline-derived CDR1 and CDR2 are KGHSH and LQKENI.

The chain combines TRBV5-1 with TRBJ2-2; 11 nucleotides match TRBD2. The germline CDR1 and CDR2 sequences are SGHRS and YFSETQ. The CDR3 is 16 amino acids. V lost 4 bases to trimming and J lost 7 bases; unmatched junction nucleotides: 9. CDR3: CASSILTSGDGGELFF. The CDR3 DNA is TGCGCCAGCAGCATACTGACTAGCGGGGATGGCGGGGAGCTGTTTTTT.

The chain combines TRBV27 with TRBJ1-1; D possibly corresponds to TRBD1 (5 bases). CDR1 MNHEY and CDR2 SMNVEV come from the germline V gene (reference sequence). The CDR3 consists of 15 residues. Trimming pared 3 bases from V and 1 base from J, leaving 12 bases between. The DNA for the CDR3 is TGTGCCAGCAGTTTTGGGCGGGGCACGAACACTGAAGCTTTCTTT. This codes for CASSFGRGTNTEAFF.

This clone was seen a few times. This chain joins TRBV7-8 and TRBJ1-6; weak D call: TRBD1 (5 bases). This CDR3 is built from 16 residues. V was shortened by 1 base and J by 9 bases, with 16 bases between the two germline ends. From germline, CDR1 is SGHVS and CDR2 FQNEAQ. The CDR3 region has the DNA TGTGCCAGCAGCTTAGGCGCGGGGGAAAGAGGTTCACCCCTCCACTTT. It encodes CASSLGAGERGSPLHF.

V is TRBV7-2 and J is TRBJ2-5; 9 bases line up with TRBD2. Germline CDR1 and CDR2: SGHTA and FQGNSA. Germline trimming cut 6 bases from V and 1 base from J; bases unmatched to any gene: 6. This CDR3 region has 15 residues. The DNA of the CDR3 is TGTGCCAGCAGTCGTGGACTAGCGACCCAAGAGACCCAGTACTTC. Residues: CASSRGLATQETQYF.

Worth noting for this clone: One junction end does not reproduce the germline sequence, and a read error may be involved. The DNA of the CDR3 is TGTTCCAGCAGCCCCTGGGGGACTAGCGGGGGGTTCACAGATACGCAGTATTTT. This gives the protein CSSSPWGTSGGFTDTQYF. The gene calls are TRBV7-9 and TRBJ2-3; 15 nucleotides match TRBD2. CDR1 and CDR2 (germline): SEHNR, FQNEAQ (reference sequence). The CDR3 sequence is 18 residues long.

CDR3 bases: TGTGCCACCAGCAGAAGCCCTAGCGGAAATCACTACAATGAGCAGTTCTTC. Its translation is CATSRSPSGNHYNEQFF. The chain carries TRBV15 and TRBJ2-1, with 7 bases matching TRBD2. V was pared by 2 bases and J by 3 bases, with 10 bases of the junction left unmatched. CDR3 size: 17 residues. Germline V gives CDR1 LNHNV, CDR2 YYDKDF (reference sequence).

This rearrangement joins TRBV2 to TRBJ1-1; weak D call: TRBD1 (6 bases). Per the germline V gene, CDR1 is SNHLY and CDR2 is FYNNEI. The ends were cut back, 6 bases at V and 4 bases at J, with 12 bases in the middle. The CDR3 has 13 amino acids. The CDR3 loop is CASSPEGGTEAFF. In nucleotides, the CDR3 is TGTGCCAGCAGCCCAGAAGGGGGCACTGAAGCTTTCTTT.

This clone was observed a handful of times. The gene calls are TRBV7-8 and TRBJ2-3; 8 bases fit TRBD1. Germline CDR1 and CDR2: SGHVS and FQNEAQ. This CDR3 contains 12 residues. Trimming at V came to 8 bases and at J to 6 bases, leaving 4 bases not matched to a gene. The CDR3: CASRTGLDTQYF. The CDR3, as DNA: TGTGCCAGCCGGACAGGGTTGGATACGCAGTATTTT.

The CDR3 nucleotides read TGTGCCAGCAGTCTCCGGGGGGTAGGGCACTATGGCTACACCTTC. This translates into CASSLRGVGHYGYTF. V is TRBV6-6 and J is TRBJ1-2, with a tentative D call TRBD1 (5 bases). The length of the CDR3 is 15 residues. V was clipped by 5 bases and J by 3 bases, with 16 bases between them. Germline V CDR1 and CDR2: MNHNY, SVGAGI (reference sequence).

This rearrangement joins TRBV29-1 to TRBJ1-2; the match to TRBD1 covers 10 bases. V shed 7 bases, J shed 4 bases, and the junction held 3 bases outside the gene matches. This CDR3 is built from 12 residues. Germline CDR1 SQVTM, CDR2 ANQGSEA. CDR3 coding DNA: TGCAGCGGGGACAGGGGCGGCTATGGCTACACCTTC. Translated, it gives CSGDRGGYGYTF.

This clone was picked up a small number of times. The chain couples TRBV5-4 to TRBJ1-1; D ambiguous. V was pared by 1 base and J by 5 bases, with 9 bases between. The CDR3 extends over 13 amino acids. Germline lookup yields CDR1 SGHNT and CDR2 YYREEE (reference sequence). The CDR3 region is CASSLPLRTEAFF. For the CDR3, the DNA is TGTGCCAGCAGCTTGCCCTTGAGGACTGAAGCTTTCTTT.

The chain combines TRBV19 with TRBJ1-3; no clear D. V lost 4 bases and J lost 4, with 8 bases in between. The CDR3 covers 13 residues. Germline-derived CDR1 and CDR2 are LNHDA and SQIVND (reference sequence). This CDR3 is CASSTGWGNTIYF. The DNA of the CDR3 is TGTGCCAGTAGTACCGGTTGGGGAAACACCATATATTTT.

A few counts support this clone. V and J are TRBV4-3 and TRBJ1-4, with 7 nucleotides matching TRBD1. J lost 4 bases, V lost 2 bases, and 4 bases had no gene match. The CDR3 loop spans 15 amino acids. Germline V gene lookup returns CDR1 LGHNA and CDR2 YSLEER. CDR3 region: CASSQMTGINEKLFF. As DNA, the CDR3 is TGCGCCAGCAGCCAAATGACAGGGATTAATGAAAAACTGTTTTTT.

The chain combines TRBV5-1 with TRBJ2-5; 10 bases are shared with TRBD2. This CDR3 has 15 residues. The J segment lost 5 bases and the V segment lost 0 bases, leaving 4 bases of the junction unmatched. Per germline, CDR1 SGHRS and CDR2 YFSETQ. The CDR3 DNA sequence: TGCGCCAGCAGCTTGGAAGCGGGGGGGCTGGAGACCCAGTACTTC. The encoded protein is CASSLEAGGLETQYF.

This clone was recorded only once. J is TRBJ1-2 and V is TRBV4-3, with 7 positions matching TRBD1. V was pared by 4 bases and J by 2 bases, with 7 bases of the junction left unmatched. CDR3 size: 15 residues. CDR1 LGHNA and CDR2 YSLEER come from the germline V gene. The CDR3 DNA sequence: TGCGCCAGCAGCCCGAAGGGGGACAGAAACTATGGCTACACCTTC. Its translation is CASSPKGDRNYGYTF.

CDR3: CASSESRGTEAFF. For the CDR3, the DNA is TGTGCCAGCAGTGAGTCCCGGGGAACTGAAGCTTTCTTT. The chain recombines TRBV2 with TRBJ1-1; D ambiguous. V lost 3 bases and J 5 bases, leaving 10 bases between the germline ends. In germline, CDR1 is SNHLY, CDR2 FYNNEI. The CDR3 spans 13 residues.

The V gene is TRBV4-3, the J gene TRBJ2-5, with D maybe TRBD2 (7 bases). V shed 3 bases and J shed 3 bases, with 17 bases lying between them. Germline CDR1 reads LGHNA; CDR2 reads YSLEER. The CDR3 loop spans 16 amino acids. The CDR3 sequence: CASSQGGGRGEETQYF. The CDR3 coding sequence is TGCGCCAGCAGCCAGGGGGGGGGCAGGGGCGAAGAGACCCAGTACTTC.

This clone was picked up a small number of times. The chain couples TRBV4-3 to TRBJ1-6; D is undetermined. Trimming stripped 4 bases from V and 4 bases from J, with 8 bases between. The CDR3 spans 14 residues. The germline gives CDR1 LGHNA, CDR2 YSLEER. The CDR3 sequence is CASSLNRYNSPLHF. In DNA form, the CDR3 reads TGCGCCAGCAGCCTCAACAGATATAATTCACCCCTCCACTTT.

The rearrangement uses TRBV7-9 and TRBJ2-3; TRBD2 aligns across 11 bases. The CDR3 contains 17 residues. The germline CDR1 and CDR2 sequences are SEHNR and FQNEAQ (reference sequence). The V and J ends lost 2 bases and 2 bases, in that order; junction bases with no gene match: 6. CDR3: CASSLSPSGGHTDTQYF. CDR3 sequence (DNA): TGTGCCAGCAGCTTAAGCCCTAGCGGGGGGCACACAGATACGCAGTATTTT.

In this sample, this clone turned up a few times. V is TRBV5-4 and J is TRBJ1-2; D possibly corresponds to TRBD1 (6 bases). The CDR3 covers 12 residues. V was trimmed by 6 bases and J by 10 bases, leaving 16 bases between them. Germline CDR1 reads SGHNT; CDR2 reads YYREEE (reference sequence). In DNA, the CDR3 is TGTGCCAGCACCCCGACAGGTACTCTCTACACCTTC. Protein sequence: CASTPTGTLYTF.

This chain connects TRBV10-3 to TRBJ2-1; TRBD1 aligns across 7 bases. V was clipped by 6 bases and J by 10 bases; unmatched bases: 12. Per germline, CDR1 ENHRY and CDR2 SYGVKD. This CDR3 has 14 residues. CDR3 residues: CAISSGTDLMEQFF. In nucleotides, the CDR3 is TGTGCCATCAGCTCCGGGACAGACCTTATGGAGCAGTTCTTC.

The table lists this clone with a few counts. The genes are TRBV6-6 and TRBJ2-2, with 8 bases identical to TRBD1. From germline, CDR1 is MNHNY and CDR2 SVGAGI (reference sequence). Trimming removed 4 bases from V and 6 bases from J; junction bases left unmatched: 4. The CDR3 contains 14 residues. The CDR3 loop is CASSWTGPPGELFF. As DNA, the CDR3 is TGTGCCAGCAGTTGGACAGGGCCCCCCGGGGAGCTGTTTTTT.